The rows below give T cell receptor beta chains drawn from one sample of a study of blood T cell repertoires in COVID-19. Sequencing used immunoSEQ multiplex PCR; TCRdb keeps in-frame clones, though not all of them. The sample shows roughly 250,000 clones, more than 65% of them seen only once. The sample consisted of peripheral blood. The receptors come from a middle-aged woman with active or convalescent COVID-19. Each CDR3 is given with its conserved first and last residue. The D gene is left open where the match is weak. Clone size is not always given. Where it is, it says once, few, many or a class for expanded clones.

d_call,clone_size,v_call,j_call,cdr3_nt,cdr3_aa
TRBD2,few,TRBV19,TRBJ2-3,TGTGCCAGTAGTATAGGACTAGCGGGGGGAGATACGCAGTATTTT,CASSIGLAGGDTQYF
TRBD1,NA,TRBV2,TRBJ1-5,TGTGCCAAACAGACAGGGGGCAATCAGCCCCAGCATTTT,CAKQTGGNQPQHF
TRBD1,NA,TRBV19,TRBJ1-6,TGTGCCAGCTCGACAGGGTCCGGTGCTTCACCCCTCCACTTT,CASSTGSGASPLHF
NA,few,TRBV28,TRBJ1-5,TGTGCCAGCAGTTCGCGCATAACAGTTATCAATCAGCCCCAGCATTTT,CASSSRITVINQPQHF
NA,NA,TRBV15,TRBJ1-5,TGTGCCACCAGCAGAGAAAGACAGGTATATAGCAATCAGCCCCAGCATTTT,CATSRERQVYSNQPQHF
TRBD1,NA,TRBV10-1,TRBJ1-1,TGCGCCAGCAGTGCAGGGGGGCCTGAAGCTTTCTTT,CASSAGGPEAFF
TRBD2,NA,TRBV19,TRBJ2-3,TGTGCCACGACTGTCGGGGCTAGCGGGTGGCGCACAGATACGCAGTATTTT,CATTVGASGWRTDTQYF
TRBD1,NA,TRBV18,TRBJ2-3,TGTGCCAGCTCACCGGCGGTTGGACAGGATTTTACAGATACGCAGTATTTT,CASSPAVGQDFTDTQYF
NA,NA,TRBV5-4,TRBJ1-2,TGTGCCAGCAGCCTTGACTCTAACTATGGCTACACCTTC,CASSLDSNYGYTF
TRBD2,NA,TRBV3-1/TRBV3-2,TRBJ2-1,TGTGCCAGCAGCCAAGGGACTAGCGTAGACAATGAGCAGTTCTTC,CASSQGTSVDNEQFF
NA,NA,TRBV3-1/TRBV3-2,TRBJ2-3,TGTGCCAGCAGGCAGGGAGGACTGGGGGCAGATACGCAGTATTTT,CASRQGGLGADTQYF
TRBD1,once,TRBV5-1,TRBJ1-6,TGCGCCAGCAGCTTGGGTACAGGGGAGACTTCACCCCTCCACTTT,CASSLGTGETSPLHF
NA,NA,TRBV2,TRBJ1-4,TGTGCCAGCAGTGCGGTCAGGGCGGCTGAAAAACTGTTTTTT,CASSAVRAAEKLFF
NA,once,TRBV10-3,TRBJ2-4,TGTGCCATCAGTGAGGGACTAAACATTCAGTACTTC,CAISEGLNIQYF
TRBD1,NA,TRBV12-3/TRBV12-4,TRBJ2-7,TGTGCCAGCATAGGGACAGGGGACGAGCAGTACTTC,CASIGTGDEQYF
NA,NA,TRBV24-1,TRBJ2-3,TGTGCCACCAGTGACCCAGAACCTTCTAGCACAGATACGCAGTATTTT,CATSDPEPSSTDTQYF
NA,NA,TRBV28,TRBJ1-6,TGTGCCAGCAGTCTCGGTTCACCCCTCCACTTT,CASSLGSPLHF
TRBD1,NA,TRBV19,TRBJ2-5,TGTGCCAGTAGTACTTGGGACAGGGGGCGGGGGACCCAGTACTTC,CASSTWDRGRGTQYF
NA,NA,TRBV12-3/TRBV12-4,TRBJ1-1,TGTGCCAGCAGCCCAGGGCTGAACACTGAAGCTTTCTTT,CASSPGLNTEAFF
TRBD1,NA,TRBV9,TRBJ1-1,TGTGCCAGCAGCCTTACAGGGGGGGAGAAGACTGAAGCTTTCTTT,CASSLTGGEKTEAFF
NA,NA,TRBV6-1,TRBJ2-3,TGTGCCAGCAGTGAATCTGTTTTCCACTCTAGCACAGATACGCAGTATTTT,CASSESVFHSSTDTQYF
NA,NA,TRBV6-5,TRBJ1-3,TGTGCCAGCAGGACAGGCCCCTCTGGAAACACCATATATTTT,CASRTGPSGNTIYF
NA,NA,TRBV2,TRBJ1-4,TGTGCCAGCAAACAGGGCGCCACTAATGAAAAACTGTTTTTT,CASKQGATNEKLFF
TRBD1,NA,TRBV7-8,TRBJ1-6,TGTGCCAGCAGCCCGGGACAGGCAAATTCACCCCTCCACTTT,CASSPGQANSPLHF
NA,NA,TRBV5-5,TRBJ2-2,TGTGCCAGCAGCCCCCTCGGCGGTTACACCGGGGAGCTGTTTTTT,CASSPLGGYTGELFF
NA,NA,TRBV9,TRBJ1-1,TGTGCCAGCAGCAACAGACAGGTAATGACTGAAGCTTTCTTT,CASSNRQVMTEAFF
NA,NA,TRBV2,TRBJ1-1,TGTGCCAGCATGGAGTGGGCAGGAGGGTCGGATGACACTGAAGCTTTCTTT,CASMEWAGGSDDTEAFF
NA,NA,TRBV30,TRBJ1-6,TGTGCCTGGTCGAAGGACAACAATAATTCACCCCTCCACTTT,CAWSKDNNNSPLHF
NA,few,TRBV2,TRBJ1-1,TGTGCCAGCGCCATCAGGGGTACTGAAGCTTTCTTT,CASAIRGTEAFF
TRBD1,NA,TRBV11-2,TRBJ1-6,TGTGCCAGCAGGGGGCCTGGACAGGGAATAAATTCACCCCTCCACTTT,CASRGPGQGINSPLHF
NA,NA,TRBV7-9,TRBJ1-5,TGTGCCAGCAGTTTGGAGGGTCCCCAGCATTTT,CASSLEGPQHF
TRBD1,NA,TRBV28,TRBJ1-2,TGTGCCAGCAGCCCGACAGGGGTTCTAAATGGCTACACCTTC,CASSPTGVLNGYTF
TRBD1,NA,TRBV7-3,TRBJ2-1,TGTGCCAGCAGCTTAGTGGGACAGGGGAAGGCCAATGAGCAGTTCTTC,CASSLVGQGKANEQFF
NA,NA,TRBV7-2,TRBJ1-4,TGTGCCAGCAGCTTAGGGAGAGGGAGGTATGAAAAACTGTTTTTT,CASSLGRGRYEKLFF
NA,NA,TRBV5-5,TRBJ1-3,TGTGCCAGCAGCCCTCTGTACGGCTCTGGAAACACCATATATTTT,CASSPLYGSGNTIYF
NA,NA,TRBV11-2,TRBJ2-5,TGTGCCAGCAGTCGGAGCCAAGAGACCCAGTACTTC,CASSRSQETQYF
NA,few,TRBV12-3/TRBV12-4,TRBJ2-7,TGTGCCAGCAGTTTTGGCGGGATCGTGGACTTC,CASSFGGIVDF
NA,NA,TRBV13,TRBJ1-2,TGTGCCAGCAGCTTAACACAGGTCTATGGCTACACCTTC,CASSLTQVYGYTF
TRBD2,NA,TRBV6-4,TRBJ2-3,TGTGCCAGCAGTGAAACTAGCGGGGGAACAGATACGCAGTATTTT,CASSETSGGTDTQYF
NA,once,TRBV4-1,TRBJ1-1,TGCGCCAGCAGCCACCTAAGGACAGCCATGAACACTGAAGCTTTCTTT,CASSHLRTAMNTEAFF
TRBD1,NA,TRBV19,TRBJ2-5,TGTGCCAGTAGTATAGGGGGACAGGCTGGAGAGACCCAGTACTTC,CASSIGGQAGETQYF
NA,NA,TRBV29-1,TRBJ1-1,TGCAGCGTCCACACGACAGTTGCTGGGGAAGCTTTCTTT,CSVHTTVAGEAFF
NA,NA,TRBV30,TRBJ2-2,TGTGCCTGGAGTGCGACCCTAGCCGGGGAGCTGTTTTTT,CAWSATLAGELFF
NA,NA,TRBV5-4,TRBJ2-5,TGTGCCAGCAGCCGGGGGATGGAGACCCAGTACTTC,CASSRGMETQYF
TRBD1,NA,TRBV19,TRBJ1-5,TGTGCCACGGACAGGGACCGGACTCAGCCCCAGCATTTT,CATDRDRTQPQHF
TRBD1,NA,TRBV19,TRBJ1-2,TGTGCCAGTAGTCGGGACAGAAGGTTCTATGGCTACACCTTC,CASSRDRRFYGYTF
NA,NA,TRBV3-1/TRBV3-2,TRBJ1-3,TGTGCCAGCAGCCAAGATTTCAGGGCTGGAAACACCATATATTTT,CASSQDFRAGNTIYF
TRBD1,NA,TRBV4-1,TRBJ2-7,TGCGCCAGCAGCCAAGAAGGAACCCCAGGGACAGGGACCTACGAGCAGTACTTC,CASSQEGTPGTGTYEQYF
NA,NA,TRBV27,TRBJ1-1,TGTGCCAGCAGACCGACAGCGAACACTGAAGCTTTCTTT,CASRPTANTEAFF
NA,NA,TRBV5-6,TRBJ1-2,TGTGCCAGCAGCTCCGGGGGGCAGGGCTACACCTTC,CASSSGGQGYTF
TRBD2,NA,TRBV11-2,TRBJ2-4,TGTGCCAGCAGGAGACTAGCGAATCACATTCAGTACTTC,CASRRLANHIQYF
TRBD2,once,TRBV30,TRBJ2-5,TGTGCCTGGAGTGTACTAGCGGGGGGAGAGACCCAGTACTTC,CAWSVLAGGETQYF
NA,NA,TRBV29-1,TRBJ1-2,TGCAGCGTCCAGGGGCGGTATGGCTACACCTTC,CSVQGRYGYTF
NA,once,TRBV9,TRBJ1-6,TGTGCCAGCAGCCCCGAAACCCCGCCGGGGGGGCTCAATTCACCCCTCCACTTT,CASSPETPPGGLNSPLHF
NA,NA,TRBV6-5,TRBJ1-4,TGTGCCAGCAGTTACAGGGGTAATGAAAAACTGTTTTTT,CASSYRGNEKLFF
NA,NA,TRBV12-3/TRBV12-4,TRBJ1-3,TGTGCCAGCAGGGGGGAGGAGAACACCATATATTTT,CASRGEENTIYF
TRBD1,NA,TRBV6-5,TRBJ1-6,TGTGCCAGCAGGGCCGGGACAGGGGACATCCCCCTCCACTTT,CASRAGTGDIPLHF
TRBD2,NA,TRBV5-4,TRBJ2-1,TGTGCCAGCAGCTTAGGAGCTAGCGGGGGATACAATGAGCAGTTCTTC,CASSLGASGGYNEQFF